This TCR beta chain was retrieved from a study of shared clonotypes between healthy human individuals. Profiling relied on immunoSEQ multiplex PCR, and the TCRdb table lists in-frame clones only, not all of them. The table has roughly 2.2 million clones, 85% to 95% seen once; the top ten hold approximately 0.4%. Trimming removed 0 bases from V and 2 bases from J; junction bases left unmatched: 6. The CDR3 sequence is 16 residues long. Germline CDR1 reads MNHNS; CDR2 reads SASEGT. Sequencing was done on a sample of naive CD4+ T cells from PBMCs. Indicated subset: CD45RA+ positively selected. V usage is TRBV6-1 and J usage is TRBJ2-7, with 8 nucleotides matching TRBD2. The receptor was isolated from a young man in good health. Some clones in this sample may be carry-over from other donors' samples. The CDR3 bases are TGTGCCAGCAGTGAAGCGCCCCTAGCGGGTACCTACGAGCAGTACTTC. This encodes CASSEAPLAGTYEQYF.